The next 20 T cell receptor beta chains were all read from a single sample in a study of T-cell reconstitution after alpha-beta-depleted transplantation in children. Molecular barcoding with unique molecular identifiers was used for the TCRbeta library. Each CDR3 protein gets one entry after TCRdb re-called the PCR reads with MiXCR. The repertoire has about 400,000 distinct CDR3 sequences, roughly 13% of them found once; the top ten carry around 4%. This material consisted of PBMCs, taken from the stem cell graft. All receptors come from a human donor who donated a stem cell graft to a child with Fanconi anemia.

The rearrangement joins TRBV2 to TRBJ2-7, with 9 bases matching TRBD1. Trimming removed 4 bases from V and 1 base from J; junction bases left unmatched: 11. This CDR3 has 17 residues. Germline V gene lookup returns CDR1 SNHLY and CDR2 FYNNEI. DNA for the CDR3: TGTGCCAGCAGTGGGGGGACAGGGAACCCTTTGTCCTACGAGCAGTACTTC. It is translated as CASSGGTGNPLSYEQYF.

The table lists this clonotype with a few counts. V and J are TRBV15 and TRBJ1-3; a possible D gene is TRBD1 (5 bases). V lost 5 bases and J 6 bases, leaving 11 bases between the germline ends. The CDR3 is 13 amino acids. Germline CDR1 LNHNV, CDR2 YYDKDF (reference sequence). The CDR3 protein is CATSSPGLNTIYF. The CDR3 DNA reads TGTGCCACCAGCTCACCAGGGTTAAACACCATATATTTT.

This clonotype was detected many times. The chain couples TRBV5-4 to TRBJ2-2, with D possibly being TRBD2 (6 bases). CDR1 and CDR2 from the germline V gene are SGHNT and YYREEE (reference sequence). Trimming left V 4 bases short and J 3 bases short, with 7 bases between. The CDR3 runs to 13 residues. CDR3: CASSRDYTGELFF. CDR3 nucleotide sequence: TGTGCCAGCAGCAGGGACTACACCGGGGAGCTGTTTTTT.

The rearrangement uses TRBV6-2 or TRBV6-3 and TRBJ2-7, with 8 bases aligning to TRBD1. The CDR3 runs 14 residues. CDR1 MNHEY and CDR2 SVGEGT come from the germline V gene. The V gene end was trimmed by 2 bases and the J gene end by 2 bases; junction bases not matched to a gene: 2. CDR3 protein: CASSYGTGTYEQYF. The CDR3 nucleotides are TGTGCCAGCAGTTACGGGACAGGTACCTACGAGCAGTACTTC.

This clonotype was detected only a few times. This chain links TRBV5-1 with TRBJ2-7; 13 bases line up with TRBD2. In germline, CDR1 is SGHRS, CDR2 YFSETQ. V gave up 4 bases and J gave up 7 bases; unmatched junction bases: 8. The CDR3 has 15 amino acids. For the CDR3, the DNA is TGCGCCAGCAGCCCCCCGGGACTAGCGGGGTGGGAGCAGTACTTC. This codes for CASSPPGLAGWEQYF.

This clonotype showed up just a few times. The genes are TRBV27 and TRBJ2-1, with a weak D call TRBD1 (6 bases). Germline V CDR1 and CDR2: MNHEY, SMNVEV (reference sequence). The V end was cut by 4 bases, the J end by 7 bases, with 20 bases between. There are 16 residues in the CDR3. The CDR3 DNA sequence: TGTGCCAGCAGTTCCTCGGACAGCACCGTCTATAATGAGCAGTTCTTC. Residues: CASSSSDSTVYNEQFF.

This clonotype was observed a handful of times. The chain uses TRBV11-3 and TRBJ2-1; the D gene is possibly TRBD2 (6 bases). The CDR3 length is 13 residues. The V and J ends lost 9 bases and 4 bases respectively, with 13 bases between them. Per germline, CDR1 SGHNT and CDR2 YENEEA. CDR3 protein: CARPVGGYNEQFF. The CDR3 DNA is TGTGCCAGGCCAGTAGGAGGGTACAATGAGCAGTTCTTC. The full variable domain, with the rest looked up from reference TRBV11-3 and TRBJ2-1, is EAGVVQSPRYKIIEKKQPVAFWCNPISGHNTLYWYLQNLGQGPELLIRYENEEAVDDSQLPKDRFSAERLKGVDSTLKIQPAELGDSAVYLCARPVGGYNEQFFGPGTRLTVL.

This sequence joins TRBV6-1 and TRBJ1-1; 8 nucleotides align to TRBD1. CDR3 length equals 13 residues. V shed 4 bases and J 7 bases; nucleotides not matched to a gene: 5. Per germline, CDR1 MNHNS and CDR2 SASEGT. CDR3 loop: CASSGRQGSEAFF. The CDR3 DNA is TGTGCCAGCAGTGGCCGACAGGGGAGTGAAGCTTTCTTT.

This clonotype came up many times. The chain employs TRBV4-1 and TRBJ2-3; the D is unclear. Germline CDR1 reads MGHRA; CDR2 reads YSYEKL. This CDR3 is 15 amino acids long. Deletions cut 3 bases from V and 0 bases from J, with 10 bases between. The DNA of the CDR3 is TGCGCCAGCAGCCACGAAAGGGCTAGCACAGATACGCAGTATTTT. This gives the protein CASSHERASTDTQYF.

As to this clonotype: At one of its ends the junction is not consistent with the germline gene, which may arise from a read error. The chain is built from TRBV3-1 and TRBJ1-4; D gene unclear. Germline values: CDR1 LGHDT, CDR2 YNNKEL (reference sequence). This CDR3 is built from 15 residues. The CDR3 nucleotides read TGTGCCTGCAGTTTTTCCCTCTGGGTTAGTGAAAAACTGTTTTTT. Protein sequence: CACSFSLWVSEKLFF. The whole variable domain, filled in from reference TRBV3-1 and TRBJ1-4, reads DTAVSQTPKYLVTQMGNDKSIKCEQNLGHDTMYWYKQDSKKFLKIMFSYNNKELIINETVPNRFSPKSPDKAHLNLHINSLELGDSAVYFCACSFSLWVSEKLFFGSGTQLSVL.

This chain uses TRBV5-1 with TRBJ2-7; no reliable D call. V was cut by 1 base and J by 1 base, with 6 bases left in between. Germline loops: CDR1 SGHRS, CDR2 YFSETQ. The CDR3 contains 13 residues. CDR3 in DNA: TGCGCCAGCAGCTTGAGCCAGTCCTACGAGCAGTACTTC. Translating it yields CASSLSQSYEQYF.

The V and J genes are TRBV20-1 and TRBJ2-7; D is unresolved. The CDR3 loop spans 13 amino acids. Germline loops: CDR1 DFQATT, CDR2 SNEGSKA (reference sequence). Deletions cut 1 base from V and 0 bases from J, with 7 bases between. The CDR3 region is CSARVLDSYEQYF. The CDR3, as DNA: TGCAGTGCTAGAGTGCTCGACTCCTACGAGCAGTACTTC.

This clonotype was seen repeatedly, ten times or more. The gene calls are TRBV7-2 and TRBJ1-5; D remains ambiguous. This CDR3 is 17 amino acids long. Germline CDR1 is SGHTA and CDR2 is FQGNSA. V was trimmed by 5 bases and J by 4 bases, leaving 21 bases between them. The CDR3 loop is CASSPQLSVGWNQPQHF. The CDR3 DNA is TGTGCCAGCAGCCCACAACTCAGCGTTGGTTGGAATCAGCCCCAGCATTTT.

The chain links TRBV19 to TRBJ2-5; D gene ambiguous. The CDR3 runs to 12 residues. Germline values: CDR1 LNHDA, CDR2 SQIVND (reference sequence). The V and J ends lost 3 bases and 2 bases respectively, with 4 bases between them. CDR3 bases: TGTGCCAGTAGTATGGTACAAGAGACCCAGTACTTC. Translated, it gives CASSMVQETQYF.

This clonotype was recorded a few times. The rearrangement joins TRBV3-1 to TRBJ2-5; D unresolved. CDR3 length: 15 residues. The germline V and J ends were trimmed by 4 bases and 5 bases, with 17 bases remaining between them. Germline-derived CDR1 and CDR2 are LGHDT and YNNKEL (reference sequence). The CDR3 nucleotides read TGTGCCAGCAGCCCCATCCGGTTGAATGTGGAGACCCAGTACTTC. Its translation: CASSPIRLNVETQYF.

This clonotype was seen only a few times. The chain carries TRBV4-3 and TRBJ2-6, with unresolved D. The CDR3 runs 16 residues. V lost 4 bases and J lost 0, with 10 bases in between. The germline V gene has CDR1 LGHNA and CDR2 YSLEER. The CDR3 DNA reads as TGCGCCAGCAGCCCGGCACACTACTCTGGGGCCAACGTCCTGACTTTC. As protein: CASSPAHYSGANVLTF.

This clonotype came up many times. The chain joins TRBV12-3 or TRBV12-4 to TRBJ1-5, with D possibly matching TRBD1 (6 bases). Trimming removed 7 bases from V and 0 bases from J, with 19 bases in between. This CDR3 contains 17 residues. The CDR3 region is CASKNRAGRHSNQPQHF. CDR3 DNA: TGTGCCAGCAAAAACAGGGCCGGGCGGCATAGCAATCAGCCCCAGCATTTT.

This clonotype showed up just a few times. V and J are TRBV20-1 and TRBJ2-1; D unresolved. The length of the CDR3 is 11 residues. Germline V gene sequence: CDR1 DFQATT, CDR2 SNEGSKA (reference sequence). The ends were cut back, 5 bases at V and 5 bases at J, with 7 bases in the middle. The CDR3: CSAHQHNEQFF. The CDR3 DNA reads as TGCAGTGCTCACCAGCACAATGAGCAGTTCTTC.

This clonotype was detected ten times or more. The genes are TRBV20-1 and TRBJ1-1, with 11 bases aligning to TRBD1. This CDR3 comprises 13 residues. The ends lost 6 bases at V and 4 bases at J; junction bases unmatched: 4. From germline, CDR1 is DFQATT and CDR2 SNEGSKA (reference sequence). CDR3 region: CSAPGQGGTEAFF. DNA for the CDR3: TGCAGTGCCCCGGGACAGGGGGGCACTGAAGCTTTCTTT.

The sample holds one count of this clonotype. CDR3 in amino acids: CSARGQPTGDPDREQYF. The CDR3 DNA follows: TGCAGTGCTAGAGGCCAGCCGACAGGGGATCCCGATCGCGAGCAGTACTTC. This chain uses TRBV20-1 with TRBJ2-7; 8 bases match TRBD1. Germline lookup yields CDR1 DFQATT and CDR2 SNEGSKA (reference sequence). There are 17 residues in the CDR3. V shed 1 base and J 6 bases; nucleotides not matched to a gene: 17.